The following is a T cell receptor beta chain sequence with its context. In germline, CDR1 is SNHLY, CDR2 FYNNEI. The CDR3 length is 12 residues. The V end was cut by 5 bases, the J end by 5 bases, with 9 bases between. Generated by immunoSEQ multiplex PCR, the TCRdb table keeps only in-frame clones and is missing some. The sample holds 73,000 or so clones, 91% seen once. These data belong to a study of technical replicates of blood from four donors. The receptor's source is a human donor in good health. The genes are TRBV2 and TRBJ1-2; weak D call: TRBD1 (5 bases). The specimen was T cells isolated from PBMCs. Here the CDR3 reads CASSTAGYGYTF. CDR3 sequence (DNA): TGTGCCAGCAGTACTGCAGGGTATGGCTACACCTTC.